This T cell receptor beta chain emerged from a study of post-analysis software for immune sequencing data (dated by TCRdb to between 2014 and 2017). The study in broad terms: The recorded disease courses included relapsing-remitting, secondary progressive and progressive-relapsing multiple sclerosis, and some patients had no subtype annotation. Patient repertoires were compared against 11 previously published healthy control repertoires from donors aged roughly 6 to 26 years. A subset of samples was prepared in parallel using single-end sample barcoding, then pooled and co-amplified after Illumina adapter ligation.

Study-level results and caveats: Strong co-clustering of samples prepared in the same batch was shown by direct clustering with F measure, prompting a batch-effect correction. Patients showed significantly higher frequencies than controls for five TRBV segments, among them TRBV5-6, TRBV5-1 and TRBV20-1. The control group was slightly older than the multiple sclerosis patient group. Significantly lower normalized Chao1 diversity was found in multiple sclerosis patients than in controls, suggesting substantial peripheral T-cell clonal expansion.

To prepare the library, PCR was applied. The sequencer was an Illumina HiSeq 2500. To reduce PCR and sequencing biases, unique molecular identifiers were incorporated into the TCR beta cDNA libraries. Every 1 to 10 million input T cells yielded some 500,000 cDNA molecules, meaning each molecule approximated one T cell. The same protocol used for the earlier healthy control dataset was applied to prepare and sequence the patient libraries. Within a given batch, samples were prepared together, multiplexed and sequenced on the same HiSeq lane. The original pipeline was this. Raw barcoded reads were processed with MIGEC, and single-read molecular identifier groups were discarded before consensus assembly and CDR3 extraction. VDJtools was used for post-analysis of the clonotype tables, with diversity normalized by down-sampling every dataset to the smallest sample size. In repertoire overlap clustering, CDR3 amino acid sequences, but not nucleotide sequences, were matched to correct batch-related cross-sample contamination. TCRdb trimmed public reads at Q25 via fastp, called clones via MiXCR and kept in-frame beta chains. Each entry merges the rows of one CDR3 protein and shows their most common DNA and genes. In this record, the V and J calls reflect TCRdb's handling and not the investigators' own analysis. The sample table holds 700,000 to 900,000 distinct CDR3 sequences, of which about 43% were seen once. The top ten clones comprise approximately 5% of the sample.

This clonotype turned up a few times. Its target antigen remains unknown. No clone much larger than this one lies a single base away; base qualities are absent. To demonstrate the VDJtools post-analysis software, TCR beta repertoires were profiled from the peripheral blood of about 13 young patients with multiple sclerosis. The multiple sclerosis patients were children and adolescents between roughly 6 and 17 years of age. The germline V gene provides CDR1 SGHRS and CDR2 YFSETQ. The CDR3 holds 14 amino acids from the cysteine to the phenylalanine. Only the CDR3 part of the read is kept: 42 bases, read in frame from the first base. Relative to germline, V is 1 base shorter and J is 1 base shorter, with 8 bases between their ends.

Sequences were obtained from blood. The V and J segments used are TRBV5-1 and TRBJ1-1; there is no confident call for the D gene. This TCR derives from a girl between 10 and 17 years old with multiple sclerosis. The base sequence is TGCGCCAGCAGCTTGTTCGTACAGAACACTGAAGCTTTCTTT. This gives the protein CASSLFVQNTEAFF.